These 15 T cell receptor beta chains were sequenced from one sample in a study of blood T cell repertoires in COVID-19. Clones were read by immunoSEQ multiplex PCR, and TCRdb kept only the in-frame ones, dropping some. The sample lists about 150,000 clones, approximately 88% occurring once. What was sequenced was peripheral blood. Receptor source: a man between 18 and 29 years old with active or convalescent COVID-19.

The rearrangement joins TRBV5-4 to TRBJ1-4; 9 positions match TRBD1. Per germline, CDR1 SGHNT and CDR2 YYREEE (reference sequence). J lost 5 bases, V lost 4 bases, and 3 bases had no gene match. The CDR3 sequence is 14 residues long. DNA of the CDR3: TGTGCCAGCAGCCTGGACAGGGGAAATGAAAAACTGTTTTTT. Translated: CASSLDRGNEKLFF.

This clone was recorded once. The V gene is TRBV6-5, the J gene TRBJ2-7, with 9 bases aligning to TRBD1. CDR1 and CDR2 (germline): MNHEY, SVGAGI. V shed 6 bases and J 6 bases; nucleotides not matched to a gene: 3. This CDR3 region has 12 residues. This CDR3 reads CASRGTGLEQYF. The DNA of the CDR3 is TGTGCCAGCAGAGGGACAGGGCTCGAGCAGTACTTC.

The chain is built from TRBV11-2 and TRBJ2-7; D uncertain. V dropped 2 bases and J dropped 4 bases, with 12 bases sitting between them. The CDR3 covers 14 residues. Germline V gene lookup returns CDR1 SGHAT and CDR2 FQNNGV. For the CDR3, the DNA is TGTGCCAGCAGCTTAAAACCCTACGAATACGAGCAGTACTTC. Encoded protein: CASSLKPYEYEQYF.

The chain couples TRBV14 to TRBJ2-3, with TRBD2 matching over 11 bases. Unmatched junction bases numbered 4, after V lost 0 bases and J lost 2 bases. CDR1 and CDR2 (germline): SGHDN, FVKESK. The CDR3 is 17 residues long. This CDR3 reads CASSQDRLAGITDTQYF. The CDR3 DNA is TGTGCCAGCAGCCAAGATAGACTAGCGGGAATCACAGATACGCAGTATTTT.

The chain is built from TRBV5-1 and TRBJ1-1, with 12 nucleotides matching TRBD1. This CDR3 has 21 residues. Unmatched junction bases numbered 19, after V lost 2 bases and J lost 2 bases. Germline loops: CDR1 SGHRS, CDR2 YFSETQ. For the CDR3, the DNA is TGCGCCAGCAGCTTTATGTTCACTGCGACCGGGACAGGGGGCCCCAACACTGAAGCTTTCTTT. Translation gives CASSFMFTATGTGGPNTEAFF.

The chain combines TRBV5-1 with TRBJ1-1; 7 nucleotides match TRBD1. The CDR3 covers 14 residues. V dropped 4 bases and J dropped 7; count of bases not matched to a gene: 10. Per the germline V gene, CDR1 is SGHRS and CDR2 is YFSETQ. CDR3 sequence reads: CASSDAGTVNEAFF. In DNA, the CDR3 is TGCGCCAGCAGCGATGCCGGGACAGTCAATGAAGCTTTCTTT.

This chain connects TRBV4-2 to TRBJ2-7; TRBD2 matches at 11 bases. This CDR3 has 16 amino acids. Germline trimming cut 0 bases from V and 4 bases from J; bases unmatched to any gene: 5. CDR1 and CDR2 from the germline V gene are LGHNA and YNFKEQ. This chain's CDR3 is CASSQEDSSGRYEQYF. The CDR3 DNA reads TGTGCCAGCAGCCAAGAGGACTCTAGCGGGAGGTACGAGCAGTACTTC.

The CDR3: CASTKGALLQPQHF. The CDR3 nucleotides read TGTGCCAGCACCAAAGGGGCCCTCTTACAGCCCCAGCATTTT. The chain joins TRBV6-6 to TRBJ1-5; possible D gene TRBD1, 5 bases. Germline V gene data show CDR1 as MNHNY and CDR2 as SVGAGI (reference sequence). The CDR3 contains 14 residues. Trimming stripped 7 bases from V and 7 bases from J, with 17 bases between.

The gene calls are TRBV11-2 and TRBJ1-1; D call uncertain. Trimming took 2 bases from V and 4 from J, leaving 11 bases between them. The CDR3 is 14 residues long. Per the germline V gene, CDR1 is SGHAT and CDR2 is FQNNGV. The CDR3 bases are TGTGCCAGCAGCTTAAGTCGGGGAACCACTGAAGCTTTCTTT. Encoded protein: CASSLSRGTTEAFF.

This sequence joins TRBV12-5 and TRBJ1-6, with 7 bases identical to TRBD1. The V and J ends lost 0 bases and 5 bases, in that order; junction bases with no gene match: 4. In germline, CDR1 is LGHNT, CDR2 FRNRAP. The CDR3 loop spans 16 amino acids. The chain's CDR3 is CASGLVTGQHNSPLHF. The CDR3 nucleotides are TGTGCTAGTGGTTTGGTCACGGGACAGCATAATTCACCCCTCCACTTT.

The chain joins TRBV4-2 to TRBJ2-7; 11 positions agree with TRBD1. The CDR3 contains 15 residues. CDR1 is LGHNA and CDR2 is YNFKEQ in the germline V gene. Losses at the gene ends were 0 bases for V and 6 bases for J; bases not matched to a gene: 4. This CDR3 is CASSQDGTGGGEQYF. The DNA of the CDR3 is TGTGCCAGCAGCCAAGATGGGACAGGGGGTGGCGAGCAGTACTTC.

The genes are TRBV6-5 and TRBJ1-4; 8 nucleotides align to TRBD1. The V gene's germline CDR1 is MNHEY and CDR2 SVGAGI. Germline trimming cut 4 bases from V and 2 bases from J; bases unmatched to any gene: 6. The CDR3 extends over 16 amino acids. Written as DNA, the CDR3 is TGTGCCAGCAGTTCCGGGACAGGAACCACTAATGAAAAACTGTTTTTT. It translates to CASSSGTGTTNEKLFF.

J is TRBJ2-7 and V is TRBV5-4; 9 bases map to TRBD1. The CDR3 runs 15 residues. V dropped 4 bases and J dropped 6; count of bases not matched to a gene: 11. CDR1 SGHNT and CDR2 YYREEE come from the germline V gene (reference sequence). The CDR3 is CASSIRTGAPGEQYF. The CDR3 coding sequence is TGTGCCAGCAGCATACGGACAGGGGCCCCAGGCGAGCAGTACTTC.

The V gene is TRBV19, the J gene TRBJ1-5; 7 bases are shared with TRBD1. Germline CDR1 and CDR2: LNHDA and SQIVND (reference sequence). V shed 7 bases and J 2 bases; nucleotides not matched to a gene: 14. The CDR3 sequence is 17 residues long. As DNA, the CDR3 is TGTGCCAGTACCCCCGAAATTGGACAGGTCGGCAATCAGCCCCAGCATTTT. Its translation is CASTPEIGQVGNQPQHF.

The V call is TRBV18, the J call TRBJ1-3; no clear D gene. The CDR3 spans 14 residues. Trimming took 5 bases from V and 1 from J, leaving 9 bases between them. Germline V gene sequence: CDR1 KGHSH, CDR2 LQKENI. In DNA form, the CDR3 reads TGTGCCAGCTCAGCCGGGGTATCTGGAAACACCATATATTTT. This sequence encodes CASSAGVSGNTIYF.